This T cell receptor (beta chain) was identified in a study of blood T cell repertoires in COVID-19. Profiling relied on immunoSEQ multiplex PCR, and the TCRdb table lists in-frame clones only, not all of them. The sample has roughly 430,000 clones; over 75% are singletons. This clone was seen only once. Those who participated ranged in age from roughly 18 to 100 years and resided in approximately 23 US areas. Researchers sorted participants into cohorts using their self-reported clinical history. Sequenced: PBMCs or T cells enriched from blood (not recorded which). The sequence was collected from a woman under 30 who had been exposed to COVID-19.

The chain's CDR3 is CASSSRGGNTIYF. CDR3 in DNA: TGTGCCAGCAGCTCCAGGGGTGGAAACACCATATATTTT. V usage is TRBV7-3 and J usage is TRBJ1-3; weak D call: TRBD1 (6 bases). CDR1 SGHTA and CDR2 FQGTGA come from the germline V gene. Trimming removed 4 bases at V and 3 bases at J, with 7 bases between. This CDR3 is 13 amino acids long.